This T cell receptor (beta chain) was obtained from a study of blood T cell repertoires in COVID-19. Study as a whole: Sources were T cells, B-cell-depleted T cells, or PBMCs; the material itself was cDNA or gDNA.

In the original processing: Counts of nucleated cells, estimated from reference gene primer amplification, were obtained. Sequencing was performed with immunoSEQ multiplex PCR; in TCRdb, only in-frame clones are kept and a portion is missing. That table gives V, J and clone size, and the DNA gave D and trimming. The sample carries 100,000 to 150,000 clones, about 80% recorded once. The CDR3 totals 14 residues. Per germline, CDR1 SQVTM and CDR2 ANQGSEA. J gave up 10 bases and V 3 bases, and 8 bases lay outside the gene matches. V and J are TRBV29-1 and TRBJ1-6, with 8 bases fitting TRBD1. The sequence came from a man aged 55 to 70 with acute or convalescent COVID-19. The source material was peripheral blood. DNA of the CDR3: TGCAGCGTTGAGGACGGACAGGGAATCTCACCCCTCCACTTT. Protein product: CSVEDGQGISPLHF. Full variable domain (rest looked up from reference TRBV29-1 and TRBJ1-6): SAVISQKPSRDICQRGTSLTIQCQVDSQVTMMFWYRQQPGQSLTLIATANQGSEATYESGFVIDKFPISRPNLTFSTLTVSNMSPEDSSIYLCSVEDGQGISPLHFGNGTRLTVT.